The clone carrying this TCR beta chain was recorded at least ten times. Then a second PCR, running about 7 to 11 cycles, was carried out with a sample-barcoded 5' primer and a J-beta primer mix. TCRdb re-analysed the 5' RACE reads in MiXCR, keeping a single row per CDR3 protein. The table records hundreds of thousands of distinct CDR3 sequences, approximately 52% of them present only once. The V and J ends lost 5 bases and 8 bases respectively, with 13 bases between them. Germline V gene lookup returns CDR1 MNHNS and CDR2 SASEGT. This CDR3 contains 13 residues. This specimen comes from a study of blood T cells in healthy people across ages.

This TCR was recovered from a woman at least 80 years old in good health. The sequenced material came from blood. This chain joins TRBV6-1 and TRBJ2-1; tentative D call: TRBD1 (5 bases). DNA for the CDR3: TGTGCCAGCAGTAAGGCCAGGGAAGATGAGCAGTTCTTC. This sequence encodes CASSKAREDEQFF.